The rows below give T cell receptor beta chains drawn from one sample of a study of regulatory T cells in long-lasting Graves disease. From the multiplex PCR reads, TCRdb called clonotypes with MiXCR, one entry per CDR3 protein. The data contain 350,000 to 450,000 distinct CDR3 sequences, approximately 16% of them seen just once; the ten biggest clones take up about 32%. A further study also used this sample, focusing on T cells in Graves' hyperthyroidism and ophthalmopathy.

The sample in question was peripheral blood mononuclear cells (PBMCs), obtained at new diagnosis, from a patient treated with antithyroid drugs. The receptors derive from a man aged 35-49 years with Graves disease. The CDR3 runs from the conserved cysteine through the conserved F or W. The size field is filled for only some rows; it gives once, few, many or a size class.

TRBJ2-2,many,TRBV5-5,CASSSFIPGNLFGELFF
TRBJ2-5,many,TRBV12-3/TRBV12-4,CASSYRGTQETQYF
TRBJ1-6,many,TRBV7-3,CASSLSTGSDSPLHF
TRBJ2-7,many,TRBV4-1,CASSRSTTGSYEQYF
TRBJ2-4,NA,TRBV9,CASSVGGDLNIQYF
TRBJ1-6,many,TRBV3-1,CASSHGSSYNSPLHF
TRBJ2-5,many,TRBV7-9,CASSHPGRGQETQYF
TRBJ2-7,NA,TRBV7-2,CASSQGRSGTGTYEQYF
TRBJ1-6,NA,TRBV20-1,CSASPDGNSPLHF
TRBJ2-5,NA,TRBV27,CASSQDRTSGGQETQYF
TRBJ2-2,many,TRBV24-1,CATSDWDTLNTGELFF
TRBJ2-5,many,TRBV28,CASSARRTGEETQYF
TRBJ1-1,NA,TRBV29-1,CSAGPGQGRTEAFF
TRBJ1-1,many,TRBV7-9,CASSRPGALTEAFF
TRBJ2-7,NA,TRBV7-2,CASSPRTGGWYEQYF
TRBJ1-1,many,TRBV6-1,CASTHYGRTGGTEAFF
TRBJ2-1,many,TRBV18,CASSLYRDNEQFF
TRBJ2-5,many,TRBV20-1,CSARVFVDLVLGETQYF
TRBJ2-5,many,TRBV11-2,CASRINRDRGDETQYF
TRBJ1-5,NA,TRBV5-6,CASSLMGSSNQPQHF
TRBJ1-6,NA,TRBV3-1,CASSQVNDSPLHF
TRBJ2-3,many,TRBV5-6,CASSIIKSTGFTDTQYF
TRBJ1-5,few,TRBV6-1,CASSQLRQGSQPQHF
TRBJ1-1,many,TRBV20-1,CSASGGGTEAFF
TRBJ2-7,many,TRBV2,CASSVGEGEQYF
TRBJ2-7,NA,TRBV5-1,CASSTRPDPFGEQYF
TRBJ1-4,many,TRBV30,CAWSTDRRYEKLFF
TRBJ2-1,NA,TRBV2,CASTETGIYNEQFF
TRBJ1-2,many,TRBV2,CASRGTGALTGYGYTF
TRBJ2-1,many,TRBV30,CAWSLTTLNEQFF
TRBJ2-5,few,TRBV10-3,CAISGPHGLAGKETQYF
TRBJ2-7,few,TRBV6-5,CASSYGGGGSYEQYF
TRBJ2-5,few,TRBV20-1,CSARSGGLQETQYF
TRBJ2-7,NA,TRBV30,CAWGAGSYEQYF
TRBJ2-5,many,TRBV6-9,CASSYLGSKYLQETQYF
TRBJ2-7,NA,TRBV28,CAITPGQATYEQYF
TRBJ2-5,few,TRBV7-9,CASSLHPPETQYF
TRBJ2-7,many,TRBV2,CASTRSGTEQYF
TRBJ1-5,few,TRBV6-1,CASSSGTRGVNQPQHF
TRBJ2-3,NA,TRBV9,CASSVGGGGTSVSDTQYF
TRBJ2-2,few,TRBV20-1,CSAREAGGLTGELFF
TRBJ2-7,many,TRBV5-4,CASSRGTGDVYEQYF
TRBJ2-7,NA,TRBV5-1,CASSFPGQGWYEQYF
TRBJ2-4,NA,TRBV18,CASSLGGLAKNIQYF
TRBJ1-4,few,TRBV30,CAFPRGEKLFF
TRBJ2-6,few,TRBV20-1,CSASEDGTLFSGANVLTF
TRBJ2-7,many,TRBV6-1,CASAAGLVGEQYF
TRBJ1-1,many,TRBV5-1,CASSFAQGDTEAFF
TRBJ2-3,many,TRBV2,CASSEAGRQGTDTQYF
TRBJ1-5,NA,TRBV4-1,CASSPRRGSNQPQHF